The sequence of this T cell receptor (beta chain) was determined in a study of blood T cell repertoires in COVID-19. V shed 0 bases and J shed 0 bases, with 6 bases lying between them. Germline V gives CDR1 MNHNS, CDR2 SASEGT. The CDR3 runs 15 residues. This clone was recorded a few times. Using immunoSEQ multiplex PCR, the repertoire was profiled, and TCRdb retains in-frame clones only, with some absent. The data show 150,000 to 180,000 clones, about 85% seen once. The chain joins TRBV6-1 to TRBJ1-5, with no clear D. Sequenced sample: peripheral blood. The receptor was isolated from a man aged 60-69 years with COVID-19, enrolled during active disease. The CDR3 DNA follows: TGTGCCAGCAGTGAAGCCGTATATAGCAATCAGCCCCAGCATTTT. Encoded protein: CASSEAVYSNQPQHF.